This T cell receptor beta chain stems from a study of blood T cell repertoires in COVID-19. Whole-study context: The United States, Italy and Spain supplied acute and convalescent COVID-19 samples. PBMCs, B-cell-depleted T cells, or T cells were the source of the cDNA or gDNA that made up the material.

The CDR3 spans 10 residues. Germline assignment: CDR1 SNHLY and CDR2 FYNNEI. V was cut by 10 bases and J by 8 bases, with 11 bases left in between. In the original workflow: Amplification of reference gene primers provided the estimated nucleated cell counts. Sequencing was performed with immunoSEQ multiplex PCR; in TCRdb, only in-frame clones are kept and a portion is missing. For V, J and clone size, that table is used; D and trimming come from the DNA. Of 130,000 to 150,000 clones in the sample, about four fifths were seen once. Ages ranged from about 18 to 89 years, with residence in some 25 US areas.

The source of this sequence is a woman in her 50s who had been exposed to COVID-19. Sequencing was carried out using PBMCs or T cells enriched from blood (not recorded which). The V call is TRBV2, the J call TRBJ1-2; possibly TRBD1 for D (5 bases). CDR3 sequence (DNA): TGTGCCACCCCGGGGGGGGGCTACACCTTC. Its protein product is CATPGGGYTF. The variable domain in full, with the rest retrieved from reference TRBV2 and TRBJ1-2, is EPEVTQTPSHQVTQMGQEVILRCVPISNHLYFYWYRQILGQKVEFLVSFYNNEISEKSEIFDDQFSVERPDGSNFTLKIRSTKLEDSAMYFCATPGGGYTFGSGTRLTVV.